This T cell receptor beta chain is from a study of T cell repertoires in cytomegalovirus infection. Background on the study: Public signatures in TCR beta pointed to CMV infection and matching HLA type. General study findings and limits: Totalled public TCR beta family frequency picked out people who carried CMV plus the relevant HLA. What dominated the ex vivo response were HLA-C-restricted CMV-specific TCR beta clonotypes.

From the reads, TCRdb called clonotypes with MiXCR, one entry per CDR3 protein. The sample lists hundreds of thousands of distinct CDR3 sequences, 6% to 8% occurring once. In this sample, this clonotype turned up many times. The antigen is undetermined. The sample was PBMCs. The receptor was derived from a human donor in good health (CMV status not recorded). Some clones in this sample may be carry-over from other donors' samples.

CDR3 sequence: CASSEGAAYNEQFF. The CDR3, as DNA: TGTGCCAGCAGTGAAGGGGCCGCGTACAATGAGCAGTTCTTC. The J gene is TRBJ2-1, the V gene TRBV2; D not resolved. The V and J ends lost 1 base and 4 bases respectively, with 8 bases between them. The CDR3 spans 14 residues. Germline V gene lookup returns CDR1 SNHLY and CDR2 FYNNEI.